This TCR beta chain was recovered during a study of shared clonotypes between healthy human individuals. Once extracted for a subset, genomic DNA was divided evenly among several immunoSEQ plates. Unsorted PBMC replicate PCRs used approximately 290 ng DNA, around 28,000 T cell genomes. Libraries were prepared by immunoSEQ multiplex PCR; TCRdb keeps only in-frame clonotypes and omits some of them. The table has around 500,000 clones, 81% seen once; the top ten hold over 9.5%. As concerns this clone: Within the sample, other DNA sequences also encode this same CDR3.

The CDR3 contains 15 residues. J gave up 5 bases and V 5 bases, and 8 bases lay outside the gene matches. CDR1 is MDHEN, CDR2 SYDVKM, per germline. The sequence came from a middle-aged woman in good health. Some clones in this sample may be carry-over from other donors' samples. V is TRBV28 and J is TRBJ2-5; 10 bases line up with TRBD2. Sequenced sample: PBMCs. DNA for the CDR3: TGTGCCAGCAGTCCGGGGCTAGCGGGAGTTGAGACCCAGTACTTC. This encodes CASSPGLAGVETQYF.